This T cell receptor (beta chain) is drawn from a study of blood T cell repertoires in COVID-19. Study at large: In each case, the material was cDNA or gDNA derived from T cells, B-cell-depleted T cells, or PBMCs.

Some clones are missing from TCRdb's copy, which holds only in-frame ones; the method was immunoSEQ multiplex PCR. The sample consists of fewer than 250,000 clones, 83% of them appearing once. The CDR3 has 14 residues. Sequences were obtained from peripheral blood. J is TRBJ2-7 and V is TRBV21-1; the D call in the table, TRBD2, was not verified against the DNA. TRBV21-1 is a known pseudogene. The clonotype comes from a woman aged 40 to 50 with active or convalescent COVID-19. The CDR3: CASSIGLDVDEQYF. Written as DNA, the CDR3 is TGTGCCAGCAGCATAGGACTGGACGTGGACGAGCAGTACTTC.